This TCR beta chain was sequenced during a study of vaccination effects on CD4 cells after COVID-19. Study outcomes and limitations: At late timepoints after vaccination, vaccine- and infection-induced clones shrank markedly.

Antigen-specific CD4+ T cells were first expanded with viral peptide pools by the ViraFEST assay and only then sequenced. A roughly 10-day culture period preceded the isolation of CD4+ T cells. IL-2 at roughly 9.7 IU/ml and peptides at 8.5 to 10 ug/ml were added to cultured PBMC, approximately 1.9 million per well. A word on this clone: The antigen is unknown.

Germline V CDR1 and CDR2: SGHTA, FQGNSA. Trimming left V 1 base short and J 11 bases short, with 8 bases between. CDR3 size: 11 residues. Assay used: immunoSEQ multiplex PCR; TCRdb lists only in-frame clones, some missing. Of about 61,000 clones in the sample, roughly 81% were seen once. The clonotype originates from a human donor who received a COVID-19 vaccine. Source: CD4+ T cells from PBMCs cultured with HCoV-229E spike peptides, taken before COVID-19 vaccination. V and J are TRBV7-2 and TRBJ1-2; D gene ambiguous. The CDR3 DNA follows: TGTGCCAGCAGCTTAGGGGCCCTTTACACCTTC. Translation: CASSLGALYTF. Using reference TRBV7-2 and TRBJ1-2 for the parts outside the CDR3, the full variable domain is GAGVSQSPSNKVTEKGKDVELRCDPISGHTALYWYRQSLGQGLEFLIYFQGNSAPDKSGLPSDRFSAERTGGSVSTLTIQRTQQEDSAVYLCASSLGALYTFGSGTRLTVV.